This T cell receptor beta chain was sequenced in a study of blood T cell repertoires in COVID-19. Study in general: T cells, B-cell-depleted T cells, or PBMCs supplied cDNA or gDNA.

TCRdb keeps only in-frame clones here, not all; method: immunoSEQ multiplex PCR. The sample carries roughly 500,000 clones, roughly 88% recorded once. Germline values: CDR1 SGHRS, CDR2 YFSETQ. The V gene lost 0 bases and the J gene lost 3 bases, with 12 bases spanning the gap. CDR3 length: 16 residues. Material for sequencing was peripheral blood. The chain has TRBV5-1 and TRBJ1-4; D perhaps matches TRBD1 (5 bases). The sequence came from a human donor in a cohort sampled during active COVID-19. The CDR3 DNA reads TGCGCCAGCAGCTTGGCTATTGGAGGGGCTAATGAAAAACTGTTTTTT. Amino acid sequence: CASSLAIGGANEKLFF.